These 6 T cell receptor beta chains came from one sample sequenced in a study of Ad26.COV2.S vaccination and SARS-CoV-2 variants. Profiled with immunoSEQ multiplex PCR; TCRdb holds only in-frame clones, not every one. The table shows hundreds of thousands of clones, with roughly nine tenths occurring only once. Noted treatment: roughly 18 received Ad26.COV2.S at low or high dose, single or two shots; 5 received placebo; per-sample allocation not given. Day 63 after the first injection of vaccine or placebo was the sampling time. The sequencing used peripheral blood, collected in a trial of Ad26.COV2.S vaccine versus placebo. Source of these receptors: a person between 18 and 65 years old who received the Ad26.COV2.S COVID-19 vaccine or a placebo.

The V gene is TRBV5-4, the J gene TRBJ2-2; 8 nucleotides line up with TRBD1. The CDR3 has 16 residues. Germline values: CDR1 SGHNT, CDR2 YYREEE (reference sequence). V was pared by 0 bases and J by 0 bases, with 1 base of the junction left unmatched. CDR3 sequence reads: CASSLDRGANTGELFF. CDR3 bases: TGTGCCAGCAGCTTGGACAGGGGGGCGAACACCGGGGAGCTGTTTTTT.

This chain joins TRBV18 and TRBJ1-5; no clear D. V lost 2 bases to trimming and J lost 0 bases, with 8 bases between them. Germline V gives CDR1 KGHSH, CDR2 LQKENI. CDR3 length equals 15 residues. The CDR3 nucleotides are TGTGCCAGCTCACCAGCACAGAATAGCAATCAGCCCCAGCATTTT. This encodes CASSPAQNSNQPQHF. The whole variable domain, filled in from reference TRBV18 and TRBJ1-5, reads NAGVMQNPRHLVRRRGQEARLRCSPMKGHSHVYWYRQLPEEGLKFMVYLQKENIIDESGMPKERFSAEFPKEGPSILRIQQVVRGDSAAYFCASSPAQNSNQPQHFGDGTRLSIL.

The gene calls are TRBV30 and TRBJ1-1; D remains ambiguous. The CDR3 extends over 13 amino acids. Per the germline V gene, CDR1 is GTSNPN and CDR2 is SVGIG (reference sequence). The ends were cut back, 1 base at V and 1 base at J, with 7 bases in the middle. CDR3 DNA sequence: TGTGCCTGGAGTGGTGCGGGGAACACTGAAGCTTTCTTT. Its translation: CAWSGAGNTEAFF.

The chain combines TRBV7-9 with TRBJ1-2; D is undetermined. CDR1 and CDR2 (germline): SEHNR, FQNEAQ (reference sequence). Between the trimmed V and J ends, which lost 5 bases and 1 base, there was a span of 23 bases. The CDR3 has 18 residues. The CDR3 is CASSGPVRGFLINYGYTF. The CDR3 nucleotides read TGTGCCAGCAGCGGTCCGGTACGGGGATTCTTAATTAACTATGGCTACACCTTC.

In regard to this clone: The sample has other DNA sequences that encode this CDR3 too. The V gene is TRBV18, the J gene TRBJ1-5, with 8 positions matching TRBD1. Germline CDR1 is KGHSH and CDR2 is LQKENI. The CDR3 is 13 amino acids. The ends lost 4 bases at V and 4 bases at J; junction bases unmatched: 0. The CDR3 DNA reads TGTGCCAGCTCACGGGACAGGAATCAGCCCCAGCATTTT. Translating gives CASSRDRNQPQHF.

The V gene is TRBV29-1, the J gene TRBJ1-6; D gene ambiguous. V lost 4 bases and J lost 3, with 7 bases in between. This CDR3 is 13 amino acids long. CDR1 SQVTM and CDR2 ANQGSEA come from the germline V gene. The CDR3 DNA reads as TGCAGCGTTGCTTTGGACTATAATTCACCCCTCCACTTT. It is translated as CSVALDYNSPLHF.